What follows is one T cell receptor beta chain and its context. Its specificity is not known. The CDR3 length is 16 residues. Looked up from germline, CDR1 is MDHEN and CDR2 is SYDVKM. Cells that were CD45RO-CCR7+CD27+CD95- constituted naive CD8+ T cells. UMI-labeled 5' RACE yielded the TRB cDNA libraries. TCRdb re-called the 5' RACE reads; one entry per CDR3 protein, DNA not given. The table counts fewer than 90,000 distinct CDR3 sequences; 0.5% to 0.55% lies in the top ten. This sample is part of a study of CXCR3-negative and CXCR3-positive naive CD8 T cells. Study-wide findings and caveats: Naive CXCR3-negative and CXCR3-positive cells had similar TRBV-TRBJ usage; memory differed. CXCR3-positive naive cells had more hydrophobic TRB CDR3s than CXCR3-negative naive cells. Most assays used freshly isolated PBMCs, as cryopreservation partially reduced CXCR3.

This clonotype originated in a human donor in good health. Some clones in this sample may be carry-over from other donors' samples. The source material was naive CXCR3+ CD8+ T cells from blood. Subset reported: CD45RO-CCR7+CD27+CD95- naive CD8+ T cells expressing CXCR3 (TNR3+). The V and J genes are TRBV28 and TRBJ1-5. CDR3 sequence reads: CATKDPVNSVNQPQHF.